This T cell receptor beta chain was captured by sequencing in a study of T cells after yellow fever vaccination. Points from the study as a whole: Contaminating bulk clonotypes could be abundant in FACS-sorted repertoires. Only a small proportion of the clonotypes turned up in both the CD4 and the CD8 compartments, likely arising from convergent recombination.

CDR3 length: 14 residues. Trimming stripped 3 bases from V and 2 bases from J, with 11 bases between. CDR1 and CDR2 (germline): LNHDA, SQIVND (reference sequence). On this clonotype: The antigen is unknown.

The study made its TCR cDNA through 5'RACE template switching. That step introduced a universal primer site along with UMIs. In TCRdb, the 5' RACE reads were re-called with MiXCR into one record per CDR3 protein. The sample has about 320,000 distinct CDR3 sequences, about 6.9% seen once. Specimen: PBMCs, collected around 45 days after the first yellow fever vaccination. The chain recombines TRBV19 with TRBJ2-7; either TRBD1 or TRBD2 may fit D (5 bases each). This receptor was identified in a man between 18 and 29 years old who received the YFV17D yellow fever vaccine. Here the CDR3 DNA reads TGTGCCAGTAGTATCTGGGACGGGGCCTACGAGCAGTACTTC. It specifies CASSIWDGAYEQYF.